The TCR beta chain under discussion was sequenced for a study of regulatory T cells in long-lasting Graves disease. Trimming shortened V by 8 bases and J by 4 bases, and 5 bases separated the two germline ends. The CDR3 runs 10 residues. CDR1 is LNHDA and CDR2 is SQIVND in the germline V gene (reference sequence). Time point defined: persistent/refractory GD, antithyroid drugs over 5 years with positive TRAb. PBMCs were the source of the RNA used for TCR sequencing. Library construction for TCR beta used iRepertoire HTBI primers and Arm-PCR of CDR3 regions. In the original processing: The identification of 62 TRBV and approximately 15 TRBJ segments was made across samples. TCRdb re-called the multiplex PCR reads with MiXCR, one entry per CDR3 protein. TCRdb, not the original authors, processed these V and J calls. The sample has roughly 400,000 distinct CDR3 sequences; approximately 22% are singletons.

Sequences were derived from peripheral blood mononuclear cells (PBMCs), sampled when the disease was refractory, from a patient treated with antithyroid drugs. The chain links TRBV19 to TRBJ1-2; no clear D. This clonotype was obtained from a female donor with Graves disease. CDR3 sequence reads: CASGGYGYTF. As DNA, the CDR3 is TGTGCCAGTGGAGGCTATGGCTACACCTTC.